This is a list of T cell receptor beta chains from one sample in a study of T cell changes during pregnancy in multiple sclerosis. TCRdb's table, derived via immunoSEQ multiplex PCR, lists solely in-frame clones and lacks some. The repertoire includes about 34,000 clones, over 75% of them detected once, and roughly 4.5% sits in the top ten. This specimen was CD8+ T cells from peripheral blood mononuclear cells, taken in the second trimester of pregnancy. The origin of the receptors is a female donor with multiple sclerosis, enrolled in a pregnancy study. Each CDR3 is given with its conserved first and last residue. The D gene is left open where the match is weak. Clone sizes are given selectively: once, few, many, or a class where the clone is expanded.

clone_size | j_call | v_call | d_call | cdr3_nt | cdr3_aa
medium-sized | TRBJ2-6 | TRBV27 | NA | TGTGCCAGCAGTCGTAGCTCTGGGGCCAACGTCCTGACTTTC | CASSRSSGANVLTF
NA | TRBJ2-3 | TRBV6-4 | TRBD2 | TGTGCCAGCAGTGAGAAGGTAGCGGGAGAAGGAGATACGCAGTATTTT | CASSEKVAGEGDTQYF
NA | TRBJ1-4 | TRBV30 | NA | TGTGCCTGGAGTTTCGGACATTTTACGAATGAAAAACTGTTTTTT | CAWSFGHFTNEKLFF
NA | TRBJ2-3 | TRBV15 | TRBD2 | TGTGCCACCAGCAGAGATCGGGCTAGCGGGAGGGCCGCAGATACGCAGTATTTT | CATSRDRASGRAADTQYF
NA | TRBJ2-3 | TRBV11-2 | TRBD2 | TGTGCCAGCAATCCCGCTTCGGGAGGTGAGACAGATACGCAGTATTTT | CASNPASGGETDTQYF
NA | TRBJ2-1 | TRBV11-2 | TRBD2 | TGTGCCAGCAGCTTAGACGGCGGGAGGGGCGGCAATGAGCAGTTCTTC | CASSLDGGRGGNEQFF
NA | TRBJ2-7 | TRBV6-1 | NA | TGTGCCAGCAGTGAAGTACAGAACCTCTACGAGCAGTACTTC | CASSEVQNLYEQYF
NA | TRBJ2-1 | TRBV6-4 | NA | TGTGCCAGCAGTGACTCGTTGGGAGACAATGAGCAGTTCTTC | CASSDSLGDNEQFF
NA | TRBJ1-1 | TRBV7-8 | NA | TGTGCCAGCAGCTTAGCGCAGGTGGGCTTTGAAGCTTTCTTT | CASSLAQVGFEAFF
NA | TRBJ2-7 | TRBV6-1 | TRBD1 | TGTGCCAGCAGTATCGACAGGGAGCTGGACGAGCAGTACTTC | CASSIDRELDEQYF
few | TRBJ1-1 | TRBV6-1 | NA | TGTGCCAGCAGTGATTACGGGGTTTCGGGGACTGAAGCTTTCTTT | CASSDYGVSGTEAFF
NA | TRBJ2-7 | TRBV4-1 | TRBD1 | TGCGCCAGCAGCCTGTTATTCGGACAGGGATGGTACGAGCAGTACTTC | CASSLLFGQGWYEQYF
NA | TRBJ1-4 | TRBV30 | NA | TGTGCCTTGACCTCCGGTTACGGGGATGAAAAACTGTTTTTT | CALTSGYGDEKLFF
NA | TRBJ1-5 | TRBV5-1 | NA | TGCGCCAGCAGCCTACGGGGGGGCGGCAATCAGCCCCAGCATTTT | CASSLRGGGNQPQHF
NA | TRBJ2-7 | TRBV7-9 | TRBD1 | TGTGCCAGCAGCTTCATTAGGGGGCGGTCCTACGAGCAGTACTTC | CASSFIRGRSYEQYF
NA | TRBJ2-7 | TRBV10-2 | NA | TGCGCCAGCAGGCCCGGGACAACAATCCACGAGCAGTACTTC | CASRPGTTIHEQYF
NA | TRBJ2-7 | TRBV19 | NA | TGTGCCAGTAGTTGGATGACAGGGACTTTGAACGAGCAGTACTTC | CASSWMTGTLNEQYF
NA | TRBJ2-1 | TRBV27 | TRBD2 | TGTGCCAGCAGTCATATAGCGGGACGGGGGGATGAGCAGTTCTTC | CASSHIAGRGDEQFF
NA | TRBJ1-4 | TRBV21-1 | NA | TGTGCCAGCGAGGACGATGAGGGGGCTAGGCGGAATGAAAAACTGTTTTTT | CASEDDEGARRNEKLFF
once | TRBJ2-1 | TRBV11-2 | NA | TGTGCCAGCAGCTCCACCCCACCAGGGTACAATGAGCAGTTCTTC | CASSSTPPGYNEQFF
NA | TRBJ2-1 | TRBV2 | TRBD2 | TGTGCCACCCTTAGGGAGGGTATTAATGAGCAGTTCTTC | CATLREGINEQFF
NA | TRBJ2-7 | TRBV6-1 | TRBD2 | TGTGCCAGCAGTGAATACGCTGGACTAGCGGGAGGCCTAAGAAGGGGGGAGCAGTACTTC | CASSEYAGLAGGLRRGEQYF
NA | TRBJ1-1 | TRBV12-5 | NA | TGTGCTAGTGGTTTGCCCAGGGGCGGGTGGACTGAAGCTTTCTTT | CASGLPRGGWTEAFF
NA | TRBJ2-3 | TRBV15 | TRBD2 | TGTGCCACCAGCAGCCGGACTAGCGGGATAACAGATACGCAGTATTTT | CATSSRTSGITDTQYF
once | TRBJ2-2 | TRBV13 | TRBD2 | TGTGCCAGCACCGGGACTAGCGGGAGCGAGGGCGGGGAGCTGTTTTTT | CASTGTSGSEGGELFF
NA | TRBJ2-1 | TRBV6-1 | TRBD1 | TGTGCCAGCAGTGCCCGGGACAGGGGCGTAACATCCTACAATGAGCAGTTCTTC | CASSARDRGVTSYNEQFF
NA | TRBJ2-3 | TRBV6-4 | TRBD2 | TGTGCCAGCAGTATACTAGCGGGAGGGCAGGATACGCAGTATTTT | CASSILAGGQDTQYF
NA | TRBJ1-2 | TRBV7-9 | TRBD1 | TGTGCCAGCAGACTAAACGGGCGACAGGGGGAGAACTATGGCTACACCTTC | CASRLNGRQGENYGYTF
NA | TRBJ2-5 | TRBV10-2 | NA | TGCGCCAGCAGTGAAACGAACAGGGTCAAGGAGACCCAGTACTTC | CASSETNRVKETQYF
NA | TRBJ2-3 | TRBV11-2 | TRBD2 | TGTGCCAGCAGCTTAGAACCTTCGCTAGCGGGAGATACGCAGTATTTT | CASSLEPSLAGDTQYF
NA | TRBJ2-1 | TRBV9 | TRBD2 | TGTGCCAGCAGCCCGTTTAGCGGGAAGAATGAGCAGTTCTTC | CASSPFSGKNEQFF
NA | TRBJ2-7 | TRBV6-1 | TRBD2 | TGTGCCAGCAGTGACGAACTAGCGGGCGTGTCGGGCGAGCAGTACTTC | CASSDELAGVSGEQYF
NA | TRBJ1-3 | TRBV2 | TRBD1 | TGTGCCAGCAGTGCTCCCGGGACAGGGGTTCATGCGCCTGGAAACACCATATATTTT | CASSAPGTGVHAPGNTIYF
NA | TRBJ1-1 | TRBV4-1 | NA | TGCGCCAGCAGCCAAGAGGGGAACCGGGGGACTGAAGCTTTCTTT | CASSQEGNRGTEAFF
few | TRBJ1-1 | TRBV30 | NA | TGTGCCTGGAGTGCACAGGTGAACACTGAAGCTTTCTTT | CAWSAQVNTEAFF
NA | TRBJ1-1 | TRBV11-2 | TRBD1 | TGTGCCAGCAGCCCCCGACAGGGGGAGAACACTGAAGCTTTCTTT | CASSPRQGENTEAFF
NA | TRBJ2-1 | TRBV2 | TRBD2 | TGTGCCAGCAGTTTAGCGGGGCCTGCCTACAATGAGCAGTTCTTC | CASSLAGPAYNEQFF